A selection of T cell receptor beta chains follows, all from one sample in a study of CD8 T cells in Susac syndrome. TCRdb re-called the immunoSEQ multiplex PCR reads with MiXCR, one entry per CDR3 protein. The table records approximately 300,000 distinct CDR3 sequences, about 89% of them present only once. Sequenced material: CD8+ T cells from PBMCs. Every receptor here comes from a human donor with multiple sclerosis. Both conserved end residues are part of each CDR3. The order of the fields is V gene, J gene, D gene, CDR3 protein, CDR3 DNA. D genes are given only for firm matches.

>TRBV12-3/TRBV12-4|TRBJ1-2|.
CASSLSPGAGYTF
TGTGCCAGCAGTTTGTCCCCGGGGGCTGGCTACACCTTC
>TRBV27|TRBJ2-7|.
CASSYFSGPREQYF
TGTGCCAGCTCCTACTTTAGCGGACCAAGGGAGCAGTACTTC
>TRBV29-1|TRBJ2-5|.
CSVDPGLSRQTQYF
TGCAGCGTTGACCCGGGACTCTCCCGGCAGACCCAGTACTTC
>TRBV27|TRBJ2-7|TRBD2
CASSLTGGNYEQYF
TGTGCCAGCAGTTTAACGGGGGGAAACTACGAGCAGTACTTC
>TRBV4-3|TRBJ2-1|.
CASSQGVAAPYNEQFF
TGCGCCAGCAGCCAAGGGGTAGCGGCTCCCTACAATGAGCAGTTCTTC
>TRBV11-2|TRBJ2-7|TRBD2
CASSLAVAGGREQYF
TGTGCCAGCAGCTTAGCGGTAGCGGGAGGAAGGGAGCAGTACTTC
>TRBV9|TRBJ2-3|.
CASSVVGSFTDTQYF
TGTGCCAGCAGCGTAGTGGGCAGCTTCACAGATACGCAGTATTTT
>TRBV5-6|TRBJ2-1|TRBD2
CASIPGRAGDPYNEQFF
TGTGCCAGCATCCCGGGTCGGGCGGGAGACCCTTACAATGAGCAGTTCTTC
>TRBV20-1|TRBJ1-6|.
CSARGLRGQSYNSPLHF
TGCAGTGCTAGGGGCCTCCGGGGTCAATCCTATAATTCACCCCTCCACTTT
>TRBV27|TRBJ2-3|.
CASSLGGARDTQYF
TGTGCCAGCAGTTTAGGAGGGGCACGGGATACGCAGTATTTT
>TRBV7-9|TRBJ2-7|.
CASSQSLYEQYF
TGTGCCAGCAGCCAGAGCCTCTACGAGCAGTACTTC
>TRBV7-9|TRBJ2-3|.
CASRSTGDTQYF
TGTGCCAGCAGGTCCACAGGAGATACGCAGTATTTT
>TRBV20-1|TRBJ1-6|.
CSARDPDNDNSPLHF
TGCAGTGCTAGAGACCCCGACAATGATAATTCACCCCTCCACTTT
>TRBV5-6|TRBJ2-5|TRBD2
CASSKRGEQETQYF
TGTGCCAGCAGTAAGCGGGGCGAGCAAGAGACCCAGTACTTC
>TRBV4-3|TRBJ2-7|.
CASSQDTGLGEQYF
TGCGCCAGCAGCCAAGATACGGGTCTGGGCGAGCAGTACTTC